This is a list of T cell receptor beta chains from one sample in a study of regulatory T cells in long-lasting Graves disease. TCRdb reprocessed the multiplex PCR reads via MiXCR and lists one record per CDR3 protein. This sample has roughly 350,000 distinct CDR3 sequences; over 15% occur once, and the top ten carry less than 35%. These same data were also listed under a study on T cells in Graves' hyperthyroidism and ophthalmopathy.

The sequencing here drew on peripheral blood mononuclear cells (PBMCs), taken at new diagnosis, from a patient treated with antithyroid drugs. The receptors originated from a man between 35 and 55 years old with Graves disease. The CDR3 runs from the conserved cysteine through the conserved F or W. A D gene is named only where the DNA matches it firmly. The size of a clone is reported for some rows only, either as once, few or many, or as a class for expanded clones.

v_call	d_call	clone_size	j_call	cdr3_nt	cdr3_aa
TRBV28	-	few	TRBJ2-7	TGTGCCAGCGGTTCGGGGAACAATGCCTACGAGCAGTACTTC	CASGSGNNAYEQYF
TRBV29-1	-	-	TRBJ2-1	TGCAGCGTTTGGATGAACTACAGGGCCTACGAGCAGTTCTTC	CSVWMNYRAYEQFF
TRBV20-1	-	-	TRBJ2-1	TGCAGTGCTATTTTCGTTGAGCAGTTCTTC	CSAIFVEQFF
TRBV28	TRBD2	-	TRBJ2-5	TGTGCCAGCAGTTTACCCTCAAGCGGGGGGGCGGCATCCCAGTACTTC	CASSLPSSGGAASQYF
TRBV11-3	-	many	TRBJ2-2	TGTGCCAGCAGCTTAGTCCCAGGGAACACCGGGGAGCTGTTTTTT	CASSLVPGNTGELFF
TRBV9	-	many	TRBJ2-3	TGTGCCAGCAGCGCTTATTACACAGATACGCAGTATTTT	CASSAYYTDTQYF
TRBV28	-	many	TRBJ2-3	TGTGCCAGCAGTTTAAACCCGGCTCGGACAGATACGCAGTATTTT	CASSLNPARTDTQYF
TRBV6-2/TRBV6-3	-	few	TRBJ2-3	TGTGCCAGCAGATCGGAGAGACTCGATACGCAGTATTTT	CASRSERLDTQYF
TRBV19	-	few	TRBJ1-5	TGTGCCAGTAGTGGGACGGGGGGCCGCAATCAGCCCCAGCATTTT	CASSGTGGRNQPQHF
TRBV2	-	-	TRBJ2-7	TGTGCCAGCAGTTCCCCGGGACATCCCTACGAGCAGTACTTC	CASSSPGHPYEQYF
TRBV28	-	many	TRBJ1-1	TGTGCCAGCAGTTTCGAGCGGGAGGGGAACACTGAAGCTTTCTTT	CASSFEREGNTEAFF
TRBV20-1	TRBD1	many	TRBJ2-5	TGCAGTGCCGACCCCCTAATAACCGGGACAGGAGACGAGACCCAGTACTTC	CSADPLITGTGDETQYF
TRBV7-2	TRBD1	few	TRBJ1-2	TGTGCCAGCAGCGTACAGGGGACTAACTATGGCTACACCTTC	CASSVQGTNYGYTF
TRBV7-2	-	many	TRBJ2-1	TGTGCCAGCAGCTTAGTCGGGACCCGTCGGAATGAGCAGTTCTTC	CASSLVGTRRNEQFF
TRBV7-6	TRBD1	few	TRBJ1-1	TGTGCCAGCAGCGTAAGACAGGGTAACACTGAAGCTTTCTTT	CASSVRQGNTEAFF
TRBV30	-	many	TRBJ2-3	TGTGCCTGGTCGAAACCCGGGGATACGCAGTATTTT	CAWSKPGDTQYF
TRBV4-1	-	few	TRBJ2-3	TGCGCCAGCAGCCAAGATCAGGGATTAGGTACGCAGTATTTT	CASSQDQGLGTQYF
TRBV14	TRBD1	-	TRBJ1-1	TGTGCCAGCAGCCCAAAGGAGGACAGGGGGCAGGGCACTGAAGCTTTCTTT	CASSPKEDRGQGTEAFF
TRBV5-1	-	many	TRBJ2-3	TGCGCCAGCAGCTTGGATCACACAGATACGCAGTATTTT	CASSLDHTDTQYF
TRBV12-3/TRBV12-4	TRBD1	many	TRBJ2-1	TGTGCCACCAGGACAGGGGGTACCTACAATGAGCAGTTCTTC	CATRTGGTYNEQFF
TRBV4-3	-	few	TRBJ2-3	TGCGCCAGCAGCCAAGATGTAGGGACAGATACGCAGTATTTT	CASSQDVGTDTQYF
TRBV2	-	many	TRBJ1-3	TGTGCCAGCAGTGGGGACACCAGAGTTGGAAACACCATATATTTT	CASSGDTRVGNTIYF
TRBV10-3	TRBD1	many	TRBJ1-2	TGTGCCATCAGGGACAGGGTGGACTATGGCTACACCTTC	CAIRDRVDYGYTF
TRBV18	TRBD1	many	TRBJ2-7	TGTGCCAGCTCACCAGGGACAGGGGGTGGCTACGAGCAGTACTTC	CASSPGTGGGYEQYF
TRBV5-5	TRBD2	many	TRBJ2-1	TGTGCCAGCAGCCTTAGCGGGGGGGCAGTCCCGGAGCAGTTCTTC	CASSLSGGAVPEQFF
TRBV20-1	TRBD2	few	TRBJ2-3	TGCAGTGCTGGGAGCGGGGCCAACACAGATACGCAGTATTTT	CSAGSGANTDTQYF
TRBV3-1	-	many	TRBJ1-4	TGTGCCAGCAGCCAAGAGAGGGGCGGGAAACTGTTTTTT	CASSQERGGKLFF
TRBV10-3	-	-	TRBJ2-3	TGTGCCATCAGTGACGTTCGGGTCACAGATACGCAGTATTTT	CAISDVRVTDTQYF
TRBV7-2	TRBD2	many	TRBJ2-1	TGTGCCAGCAGCTTAGAATTAGCGGGGGGCACCAGGAATGAGCAGTTCTTC	CASSLELAGGTRNEQFF
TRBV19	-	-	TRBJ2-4	TGTGCCAGTAGTCTACACGGACTAGCCAAAAACATTCAGTACTTC	CASSLHGLAKNIQYF
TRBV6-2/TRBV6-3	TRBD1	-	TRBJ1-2	TGTGCCAGCAGTTACTCTAGGACAGGGGCCTCTGGCTACACCTTC	CASSYSRTGASGYTF
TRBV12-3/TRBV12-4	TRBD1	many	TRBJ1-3	TGTGCCAGCCACACAACAGGGGCTCCCCGCTCTGGAAACACCATATATTTT	CASHTTGAPRSGNTIYF
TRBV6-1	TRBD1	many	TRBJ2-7	TGTGCCAGCAGTGAACCTGACAGGGGGCTCTACGAGCAGTACTTC	CASSEPDRGLYEQYF
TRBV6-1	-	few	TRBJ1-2	TGTGCCAGCATCGGCCAGGGCGTGCTTGGCTATGGCTACACCTTC	CASIGQGVLGYGYTF
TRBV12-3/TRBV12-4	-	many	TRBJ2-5	TGTGCCAGCAGCCAGCGATCCCAAGAGACCCAGTACTTC	CASSQRSQETQYF
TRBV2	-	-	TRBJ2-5	TGTGCCAGCAGTGAAAATCCGGGGCGAGAGACCCAGTACTTC	CASSENPGRETQYF
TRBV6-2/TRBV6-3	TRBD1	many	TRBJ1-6	TGTGCCAGCAGTAGCAGGGGGTATAATTCACCCCTCCACTTT	CASSSRGYNSPLHF